This T cell receptor beta chain was identified during a study of cytomegalovirus exposure and HLA in healthy donors. Study as a whole: Earlier results showed 117 million unique TCR beta sequences derived from roughly 180 million T cells. Broader study findings: In a later analysis, common viral pathogens appeared linked to several of the most significant clusters. Most CMV-associated TCR beta chains appeared HLA-restricted in a later analysis.

It was with 60 Vbeta and 13 Jbeta primers that the PCR ran. Authors' analysis steps: Roughly 11 million of the about 80 million unique TCR beta chains counted in a later analysis were shared. Clones were read by immunoSEQ multiplex PCR, and TCRdb kept only the in-frame ones, dropping some. V and J calls and clone size are given by that table; D and trimming were obtained from the DNA. This table has some 180,000 clones, about four fifths appearing once. Germline-derived CDR1 and CDR2 are SQVTM and ANQGSEA. J lost 4 bases, V lost 5 bases, and 3 bases had no gene match. The CDR3 covers 13 residues. As for this clone: Its antigen is still unknown.

Sequencing was carried out using PBMCs. The chain couples TRBV29-1 to TRBJ2-1, with 9 nucleotides matching TRBD1. The TCR sequence derives from a female donor in good health and CMV-seronegative. CDR3 coding DNA: TGCAGCGTTAAGGGACAGGGATACAATGAGCAGTTCTTC. Translation gives CSVKGQGYNEQFF.